The 14 T cell receptor beta chains below come from one sample, sequenced in a study of blood T cell repertoires in COVID-19. Using immunoSEQ multiplex PCR, the repertoire was profiled, and TCRdb retains in-frame clones only, with some absent. Of hundreds of thousands of clones listed, approximately 86% are singletons. The specimen was PBMCs or T cells enriched from blood (not recorded which). The receptor source for this set is a woman in her thirties with acute COVID-19.

The V call is TRBV11-2, the J call TRBJ2-3; weak D call: TRBD2 (5 bases). The CDR3 is made up of 14 amino acids. Germline lookup yields CDR1 SGHAT and CDR2 FQNNGV. V was trimmed by 2 bases and J by 1 base, leaving 7 bases between them. The CDR3 reads CASSLTGGTDTQYF. CDR3 nucleotide sequence: TGTGCCAGCAGCTTAACCGGGGGCACAGATACGCAGTATTTT.

The chain couples TRBV6-5 to TRBJ1-5; TRBD1 aligns across 8 bases. Looked up from germline, CDR1 is MNHEY and CDR2 is SVGAGI. This CDR3 spans 13 amino acids. The J segment lost 6 bases and the V segment lost 6 bases, leaving 4 bases of the junction unmatched. As DNA, the CDR3 is TGTGCCAGCAGCCTTGACAGGGGTCAGCCCCAGCATTTT. Its protein product is CASSLDRGQPQHF.

This chain joins TRBV3-1 (or the pseudogene TRBV3-2) and TRBJ1-1; maybe TRBD1 (5 bases). This CDR3 comprises 15 residues. Trimming pared 1 base from V and 4 bases from J, leaving 13 bases between. Germline V CDR1 and CDR2: LGHDT, YNNKEL (reference sequence). CDR3 sequence (DNA): TGTGCCAGCAGCCAAGGATGGGGGGTGAGCACTGAAGCTTTCTTT. This gives the protein CASSQGWGVSTEAFF.

The chain couples TRBV7-9 to TRBJ1-3, with TRBD1 identical over 7 bases. J was trimmed by 3 bases and V by 7 bases; bases with no gene match: 3. Germline V gives CDR1 SEHNR, CDR2 FQNEAQ (reference sequence). The CDR3 is made up of 13 amino acids. This CDR3 is CASTDRVGNTIYF. In DNA form, the CDR3 reads TGTGCCAGCACCGACAGGGTTGGAAACACCATATATTTT.

The CDR3 coding sequence is TGTGCCACCAGTGATTTAGAGGACAGCTACGAGCAGTACTTC. Residues: CATSDLEDSYEQYF. The chain is built from TRBV24-1 and TRBJ2-7; D perhaps matches TRBD1 (6 bases). V lost 1 base, J lost 3 bases, and 9 bases lay in between. The germline gives CDR1 KGHDR, CDR2 SFDVKD. The CDR3 consists of 14 residues.

The rearrangement links TRBV7-9 to TRBJ2-2; 8 bases are shared with TRBD1. The CDR3 has 17 amino acids. CDR1 and CDR2 from the germline V gene are SEHNR and FQNEAQ (reference sequence). The ends lost 5 bases at V and 3 bases at J; junction bases unmatched: 11. The CDR3 protein is CASSVYRGTEDTGELFF. CDR3 in DNA: TGTGCCAGCAGCGTATACAGGGGGACGGAGGACACCGGGGAGCTGTTTTTT.

The chain has TRBV4-1 and TRBJ1-6; TRBD1 might be the D (5 bases). The V end lost 3 bases, the J end lost 1 base, and 16 bases lay between the germline ends. The CDR3 is 18 residues long. Germline values: CDR1 MGHRA, CDR2 YSYEKL. The CDR3 loop is CASSQTTSQGSYNSPLHF. DNA of the CDR3: TGCGCCAGCAGCCAGACCACCTCTCAGGGTTCCTATAATTCACCCCTCCACTTT.

This chain's CDR3 is CASRSGQGSEAFF. The CDR3 DNA reads TGCGCCAGCAGATCAGGACAGGGGTCGGAAGCTTTCTTT. This chain uses TRBV5-1 with TRBJ1-1, with TRBD1 matching over 9 bases. The CDR3 extends over 13 amino acids. V was clipped by 5 bases and J by 8 bases; unmatched bases: 7. Germline CDR1 reads SGHRS; CDR2 reads YFSETQ.

The chain carries TRBV19 and TRBJ1-3; D may be TRBD1 (6 bases). Between the trimmed V and J ends, which lost 4 bases and 8 bases, there was a span of 15 bases. Germline CDR1 LNHDA, CDR2 SQIVND (reference sequence). CDR3 size: 14 residues. The CDR3 coding sequence is TGTGCCAGTAGTAACCCGCTCAGGGGAGACACCATATATTTT. Its translation is CASSNPLRGDTIYF. Full variable domain (missing parts from reference TRBV19 and TRBJ1-3): DGGITQSPKYLFRKEGQNVTLSCEQNLNHDAMYWYRQDPGQGLRLIYYSQIVNDFQKGDIAEGYSVSREKKESFPLTVTSAQKNPTAFYLCASSNPLRGDTIYFGEGSWLTVV.

This clone was counted once. The CDR3 DNA reads as TGTGCCAGCAGCCAAGGACAGGGGGCTCGCAATGAGCAGTTCTTC. This sequence encodes CASSQGQGARNEQFF. The gene calls are TRBV6-1 and TRBJ2-1, with TRBD1 identical over 11 bases. V lost 6 bases, J lost 6 bases, and 7 bases stayed unmatched. Looked up from germline, CDR1 is MNHNS and CDR2 is SASEGT. The CDR3 runs 15 residues.

Here the CDR3 reads CASSLGAGKEQYF. The DNA of the CDR3 is TGCGCCAGCAGCTTGGGTGCGGGGAAAGAGCAGTACTTC. V gene TRBV5-1 combines with J gene TRBJ2-7; D perhaps matches TRBD2 (6 bases). In germline, CDR1 is SGHRS, CDR2 YFSETQ. Trimming took off 0 bases at V and 7 bases at J, with 11 bases between the two ends. The CDR3 has 13 residues.

The rearrangement uses TRBV6-6 and TRBJ1-5; D possibly corresponds to TRBD1 (6 bases). The CDR3 totals 14 residues. Germline V lookup: CDR1 MNHNY, CDR2 SVGAGI (reference sequence). V was cut by 0 bases and J by 6 bases, with 9 bases left in between. The CDR3 region has the DNA TGTGCCAGCAGTTACTCACAGGGCCCTCAGCCCCAGCATTTT. It is translated as CASSYSQGPQPQHF.

This rearrangement joins TRBV7-6 to TRBJ1-4, with no clear D. CDR1 is SGHVS and CDR2 is FNYEAQ in the germline V gene. The CDR3 has 17 residues. V lost 5 bases and J 0 bases, leaving 16 bases between the germline ends. CDR3 in DNA: TGTGCCAGCAGCCAAGATAACTTTGAAGCAACTAATGAAAAACTGTTTTTT. Protein product: CASSQDNFEATNEKLFF. The complete variable domain, with remaining parts taken from reference TRBV7-6 and TRBJ1-4, reads GAGVSQSPRYKVTKRGQDVALRCDPISGHVSLYWYRQALGQGPEFLTYFNYEAQQDKSGLPNDRFSAERPEGSISTLTIQRTEQRDSAMYRCASSQDNFEATNEKLFFGSGTQLSVL.

The chain links TRBV2 to TRBJ1-4; TRBD1 matches 8 bases. This CDR3 is 14 amino acids long. The germline gives CDR1 SNHLY, CDR2 FYNNEI. With V trimmed by 7 bases and J by 1 base, 2 bases remained unmatched. CDR3: CASNDRGTNEKLFF. The CDR3, as DNA: TGTGCCAGCAACGACAGGGGAACTAATGAAAAACTGTTTTTT.